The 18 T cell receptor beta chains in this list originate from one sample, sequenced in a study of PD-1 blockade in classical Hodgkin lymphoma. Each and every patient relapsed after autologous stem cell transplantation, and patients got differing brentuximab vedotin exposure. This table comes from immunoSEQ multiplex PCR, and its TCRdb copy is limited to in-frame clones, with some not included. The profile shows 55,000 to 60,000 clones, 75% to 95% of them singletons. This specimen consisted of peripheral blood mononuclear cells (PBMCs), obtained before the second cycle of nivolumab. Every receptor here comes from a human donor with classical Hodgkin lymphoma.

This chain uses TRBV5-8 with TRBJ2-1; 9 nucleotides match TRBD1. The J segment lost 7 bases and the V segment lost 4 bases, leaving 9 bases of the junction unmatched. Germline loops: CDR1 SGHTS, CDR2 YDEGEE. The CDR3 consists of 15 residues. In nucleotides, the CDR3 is TGTGCCAGCAGCATTCTACAGGGGGCTGAGAATGAGCAGTTCTTC. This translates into CASSILQGAENEQFF.

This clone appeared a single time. The CDR3 DNA reads TGCGCCAGCAGCTTGGACAGGTTTAGCTCCTACGAGCAGTACTTC. Its translation: CASSLDRFSSYEQYF. The V call is TRBV5-1, the J call TRBJ2-7, with D perhaps TRBD1 (5 bases). This CDR3 has 15 residues. V was pared by 0 bases and J by 0 bases, with 10 bases between. The germline CDR1 and CDR2 sequences are SGHRS and YFSETQ.

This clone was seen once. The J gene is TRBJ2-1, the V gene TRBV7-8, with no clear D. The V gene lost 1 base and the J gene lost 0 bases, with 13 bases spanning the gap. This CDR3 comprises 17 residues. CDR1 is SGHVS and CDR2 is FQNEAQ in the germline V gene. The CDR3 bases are TGTGCCAGCAGCTTAGATCCATTAAAAAGCTCCTACAATGAGCAGTTCTTC. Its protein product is CASSLDPLKSSYNEQFF.

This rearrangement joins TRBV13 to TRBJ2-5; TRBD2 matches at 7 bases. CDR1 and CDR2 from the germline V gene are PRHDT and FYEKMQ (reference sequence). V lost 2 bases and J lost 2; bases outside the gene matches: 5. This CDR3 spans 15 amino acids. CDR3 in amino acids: CASSLLAEKQETQYF. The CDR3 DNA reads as TGTGCCAGCAGCTTACTAGCGGAGAAGCAAGAGACCCAGTACTTC.

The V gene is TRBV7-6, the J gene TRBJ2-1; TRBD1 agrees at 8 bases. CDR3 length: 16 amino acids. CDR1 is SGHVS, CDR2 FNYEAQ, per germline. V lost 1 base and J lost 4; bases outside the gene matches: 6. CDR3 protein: CASSLGAGGPYNEQFF. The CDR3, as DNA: TGTGCCAGCAGCTTAGGAGCAGGGGGCCCGTACAATGAGCAGTTCTTC.

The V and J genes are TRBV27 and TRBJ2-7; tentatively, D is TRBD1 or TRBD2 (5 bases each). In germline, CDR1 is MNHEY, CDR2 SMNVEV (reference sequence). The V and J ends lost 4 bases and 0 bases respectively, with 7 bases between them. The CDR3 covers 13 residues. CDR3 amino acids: CASSSGTSYEQYF. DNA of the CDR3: TGTGCCAGCAGTTCGGGGACCTCCTACGAGCAGTACTTC.

The CDR3 here is CASSLASSGGPGEQYF. CDR3 sequence (DNA): TGTGCCAGCAGCTTAGCGTCTAGCGGGGGGCCGGGGGAGCAGTACTTC. The chain combines TRBV7-8 with TRBJ2-7, with TRBD2 matching over 11 bases. The CDR3 runs 16 residues. Germline CDR1 SGHVS, CDR2 FQNEAQ. J lost 7 bases, V lost 0 bases, and 8 bases had no gene match. Drawing the rest from reference TRBV7-8 and TRBJ2-7, the complete variable domain is GAGVSQSPRYKVAKRGQDVALRCDPISGHVSLFWYQQALGQGPEFLTYFQNEAQLDKSGLPSDRFFAERPEGSVSTLKIQRTQQEDSAVYLCASSLASSGGPGEQYFGPGTRLTVT.

As DNA, the CDR3 is TGTGCCAGCAGCCCCAAGGACAGGGCAGGTTACTACAATGAGCAGTTCTTC. Amino acids: CASSPKDRAGYYNEQFF. The V call is TRBV7-9, the J call TRBJ2-1, with 8 bases aligning to TRBD1. V was clipped by 5 bases and J by 3 bases; unmatched bases: 12. The CDR3 runs to 17 residues. Germline lookup yields CDR1 SEHNR and CDR2 FQNEAQ (reference sequence).

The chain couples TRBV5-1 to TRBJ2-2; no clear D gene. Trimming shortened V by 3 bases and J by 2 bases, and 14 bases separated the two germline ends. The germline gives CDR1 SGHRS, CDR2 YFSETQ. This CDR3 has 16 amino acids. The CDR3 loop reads CASSYHRLANTGELFF. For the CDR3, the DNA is TGCGCCAGCAGCTATCACCGACTGGCTAACACCGGGGAGCTGTTTTTT.

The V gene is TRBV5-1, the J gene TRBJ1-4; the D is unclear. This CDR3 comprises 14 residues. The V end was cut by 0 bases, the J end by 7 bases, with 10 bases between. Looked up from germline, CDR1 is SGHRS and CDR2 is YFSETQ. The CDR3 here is CASSLVGEREKLFF. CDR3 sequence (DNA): TGCGCCAGCAGCTTGGTTGGGGAACGTGAAAAACTGTTTTTT.

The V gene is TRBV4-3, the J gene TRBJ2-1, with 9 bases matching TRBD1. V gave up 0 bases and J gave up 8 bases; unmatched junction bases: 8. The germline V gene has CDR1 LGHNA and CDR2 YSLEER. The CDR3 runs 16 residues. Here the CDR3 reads CASSQDDTGGWDEQFF. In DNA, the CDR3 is TGCGCCAGCAGCCAAGATGATACAGGGGGCTGGGATGAGCAGTTCTTC.

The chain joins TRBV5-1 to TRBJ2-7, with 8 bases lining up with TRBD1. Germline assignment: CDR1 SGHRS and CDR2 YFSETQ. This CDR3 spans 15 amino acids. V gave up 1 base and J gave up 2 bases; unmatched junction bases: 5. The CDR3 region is CASSLFMGQAYEQYF. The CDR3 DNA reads TGCGCCAGCAGCTTGTTCATGGGACAGGCCTACGAGCAGTACTTC. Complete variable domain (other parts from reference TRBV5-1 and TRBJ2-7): KAGVTQTPRYLIKTRGQQVTLSCSPISGHRSVSWYQQTPGQGLQFLFEYFSETQRNKGNFPGRFSGRQFSNSRSEMNVSTLELGDSALYLCASSLFMGQAYEQYFGPGTRLTVT.

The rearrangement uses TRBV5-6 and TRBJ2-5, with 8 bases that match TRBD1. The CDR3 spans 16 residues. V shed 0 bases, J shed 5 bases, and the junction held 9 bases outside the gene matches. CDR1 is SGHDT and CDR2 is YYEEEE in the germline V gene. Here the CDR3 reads CASSLGQGAPLETQYF. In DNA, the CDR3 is TGTGCCAGCAGCTTGGGTCAGGGGGCCCCCTTGGAGACCCAGTACTTC.

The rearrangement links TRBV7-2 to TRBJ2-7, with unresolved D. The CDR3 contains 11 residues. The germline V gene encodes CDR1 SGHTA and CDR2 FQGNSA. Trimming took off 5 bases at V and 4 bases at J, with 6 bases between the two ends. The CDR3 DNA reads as TGTGCCAGCAGCCCTCGGTACGAGCAGTACTTC. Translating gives CASSPRYEQYF.

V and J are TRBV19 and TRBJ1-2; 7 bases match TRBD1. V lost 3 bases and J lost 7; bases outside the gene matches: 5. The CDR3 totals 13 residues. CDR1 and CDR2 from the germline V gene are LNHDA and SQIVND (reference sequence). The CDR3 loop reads CASSISQGFGYTF. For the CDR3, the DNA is TGTGCCAGTAGTATTTCACAGGGGTTTGGCTACACCTTC.

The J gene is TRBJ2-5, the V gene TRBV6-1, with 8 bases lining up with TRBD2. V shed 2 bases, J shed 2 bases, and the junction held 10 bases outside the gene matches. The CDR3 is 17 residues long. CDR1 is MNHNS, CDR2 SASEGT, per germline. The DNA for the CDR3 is TGTGCCAGCAGTGAAAACCCTCTCGGGGGGGTACAAGAGACCCAGTACTTC. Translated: CASSENPLGGVQETQYF.

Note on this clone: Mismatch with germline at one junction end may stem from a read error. This chain's CDR3 is CASSLVAGGTDTQYF. Written as DNA, the CDR3 is TGTGCCAGCAGCTTAGTGGCTGGGGGCACCGATACGCAGTATTTT. The chain is built from TRBV7-9 and TRBJ2-3, with D possibly matching TRBD1 (6 bases). Germline lookup yields CDR1 SEHNR and CDR2 FQNEAQ (reference sequence). The CDR3 spans 15 residues.

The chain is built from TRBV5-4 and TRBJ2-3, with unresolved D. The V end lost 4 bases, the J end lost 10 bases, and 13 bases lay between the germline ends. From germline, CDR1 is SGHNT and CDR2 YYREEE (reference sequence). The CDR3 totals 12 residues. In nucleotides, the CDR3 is TGTGCCAGCAGCCCCGGTCCGGCGCCGCAGTATTTT. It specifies CASSPGPAPQYF.